The 29 T cell receptor beta chains below all came from one sample that was sequenced in a study of T-cell memory formation after mild COVID-19. In TCRdb, the 5' RACE reads were re-called with MiXCR into one record per CDR3 protein. The top ten clones hold 22% of a sample with 250,000 to 300,000 distinct CDR3 sequences, around 15% of them seen once. The sample comprised PBMCs or a T cell subset sorted from them (not recorded which). The receptors were sampled from a young man who had mild COVID-19 (a few samples of this study predate the infection). Cell type and time point are not known.

V and J are TRBV7-2 and TRBJ2-2, with D hard to call. Germline V gene data show CDR1 as SGHTA and CDR2 as FQGNSA. Trimming took off 5 bases at V and 6 bases at J, with 10 bases between the two ends. This CDR3 contains 13 residues. DNA for the CDR3: TGTGCCAGCAGCCACAGCCAGTCCGGGGAGCTGTTTTTT. Its translation: CASSHSQSGELFF. Full variable domain (outside the CDR3, taken from reference TRBV7-2 and TRBJ2-2): GAGVSQSPSNKVTEKGKDVELRCDPISGHTALYWYRQSLGQGLEFLIYFQGNSAPDKSGLPSDRFSAERTGGSVSTLTIQRTQQEDSAVYLCASSHSQSGELFFGEGSRLTVL.

J is TRBJ1-2 and V is TRBV4-3; D possibly corresponds to TRBD1 (5 bases). V lost 0 bases, J lost 4 bases, and 12 bases lay in between. Per the germline V gene, CDR1 is LGHNA and CDR2 is YSLEER. The length of the CDR3 is 15 residues. The CDR3: CASSQDLVGTYGYTF. The CDR3 DNA is TGCGCCAGCAGCCAAGATCTTGTGGGGACCTATGGCTACACCTTC.

At least ten counts were recorded for this clonotype. This chain links TRBV6-2 or TRBV6-3 with TRBJ1-1; D uncertain. Germline V lookup: CDR1 MNHEY, CDR2 SVGEGT. Trimming removed 4 bases at V and 1 base at J, with 13 bases between. The CDR3 runs 15 residues. CDR3 coding DNA: TGTGCCAGCAGTTTCAATGGTTTAGGGAACACTGAAGCTTTCTTT. This encodes CASSFNGLGNTEAFF.

In its sample, this clonotype was seen a few times. The chain couples TRBV7-2 to TRBJ1-6; D call uncertain. CDR1 and CDR2 from the germline V gene are SGHTA and FQGNSA. Trimming pared 5 bases from V and 9 bases from J, leaving 17 bases between. The CDR3 totals 15 residues. CDR3 in DNA: TGTGCCAGCAGCCCCCGGGCGGGAGACCTTTCACCCCTCCACTTT. Translated: CASSPRAGDLSPLHF. Filled out from reference TRBV7-2 and TRBJ1-6, the complete variable domain reads GAGVSQSPSNKVTEKGKDVELRCDPISGHTALYWYRQSLGQGLEFLIYFQGNSAPDKSGLPSDRFSAERTGGSVSTLTIQRTQQEDSAVYLCASSPRAGDLSPLHFGNGTRLTVT.

The chain joins TRBV6-2 or TRBV6-3 to TRBJ2-4, with a tentative D call TRBD2 (5 bases). This CDR3 spans 16 amino acids. Trimming cost V 4 bases and J 0 bases, with 13 bases left between them. Germline V lookup: CDR1 MNHEY, CDR2 SVGEGT. The CDR3 DNA is TGTGCCAGCAGTTTCCAAGCGGCTATAGCCAAAAACATTCAGTACTTC. Protein sequence: CASSFQAAIAKNIQYF.

The rearrangement joins TRBV7-2 to TRBJ2-1; D is perhaps TRBD2 (10 bases). The ends were cut back, 4 bases at V and 1 base at J, with 26 bases in the middle. The V gene's germline CDR1 is SGHTA and CDR2 FQGNSA. CDR3 length: 20 residues. The CDR3 reads CASSYRGRRVAGGSYNEQFF. In nucleotides, the CDR3 is TGTGCCAGCAGCTACAGGGGGCGCAGGGTAGCGGGGGGTTCCTACAATGAGCAGTTCTTC.

The CDR3 sequence: CASSLGGGANNEQFF. The CDR3 nucleotides read TGTGCCAGCAGTTTGGGAGGGGGGGCGAACAATGAGCAGTTCTTC. This chain joins TRBV12-3 or TRBV12-4 and TRBJ2-1, with D possibly matching TRBD2 (7 bases). The CDR3 extends over 15 amino acids. V was shortened by 3 bases and J by 5 bases, with 14 bases between the two germline ends.

This chain links TRBV6-2 or TRBV6-3 with TRBJ2-2; possibly TRBD2 for D (5 bases). The CDR3 runs to 16 residues. V gave up 1 base and J gave up 3 bases, with 12 bases separating them. Germline V gives CDR1 MNHEY, CDR2 SVGEGT. Here the CDR3 reads CASSYWLEEDTGELFF. In nucleotides, the CDR3 is TGTGCCAGCAGTTACTGGCTTGAGGAGGACACCGGGGAGCTGTTTTTT.

The chain is built from TRBV7-9 and TRBJ1-1; no clear D. Germline assignment: CDR1 SEHNR and CDR2 FQNEAQ (reference sequence). V was cut by 4 bases and J by 1 base, with 10 bases left in between. The CDR3 sequence is 14 residues long. CDR3 coding DNA: TGTGCCAGCAGCTCTCCGGGAACGAACACTGAAGCTTTCTTT. Protein product: CASSSPGTNTEAFF.

The chain employs TRBV4-2 and TRBJ1-1; 7 bases agree with TRBD1. CDR3 length equals 15 residues. J gave up 8 bases and V 4 bases, and 13 bases lay outside the gene matches. Germline values: CDR1 LGHNA, CDR2 YNFKEQ. Here the CDR3 reads CASSPRQTGLSEAFF. The CDR3 DNA follows: TGTGCCAGCAGCCCCCGCCAGACAGGGTTGTCAGAAGCTTTCTTT.

J is TRBJ1-2 and V is TRBV6-5; D uncertain. Germline V gives CDR1 MNHEY, CDR2 SVGAGI. The CDR3 consists of 14 residues. V lost 2 bases, J lost 2 bases, and 9 bases lay in between. The CDR3 nucleotides are TGTGCCAGCAGTTACGGGTCGACAAACTATGGCTACACCTTC. The encoded protein is CASSYGSTNYGYTF.

The sample holds a few counts of this clonotype. The genes are TRBV6-5 and TRBJ2-5, with D perhaps matching TRBD1 (6 bases). Germline CDR1 is MNHEY and CDR2 is SVGAGI. This CDR3 contains 13 residues. Trimming left V 6 bases short and J 2 bases short, with 10 bases between. Written as DNA, the CDR3 is TGTGCCAGCAGACGGACAGCACAAGAGACCCAGTACTTC. It encodes CASRRTAQETQYF.

This clonotype was found many times. V and J are TRBV4-3 and TRBJ2-3; D tentatively fits TRBD1 or TRBD2 (5 bases each). The germline V and J ends were trimmed by 1 base and 4 bases, with 18 bases remaining between them. Germline V gives CDR1 LGHNA, CDR2 YSLEER. The CDR3 loop spans 17 amino acids. For the CDR3, the DNA is TGCGCCAGCAGCCAAGGGGCCGGGACCTCGGGCGCAGATACGCAGTATTTT. Translating it yields CASSQGAGTSGADTQYF.

Only a few counts were recorded for this clonotype. The chain couples TRBV11-2 to TRBJ2-1, with a weak D call TRBD1 (6 bases). Trimming removed 1 base at V and 0 bases at J, with 10 bases between. The CDR3 totals 16 residues. Germline CDR1 is SGHAT and CDR2 is FQNNGV. The CDR3 reads CASSLGLGASYNEQFF. The CDR3 bases are TGTGCCAGCAGCTTAGGTCTGGGGGCCTCCTACAATGAGCAGTTCTTC.

This clonotype appeared many times. The CDR3, as DNA: TGTGCCAGCCGTCGGGGGAACACTGAAGCTTTCTTT. Translating gives CASRRGNTEAFF. The chain carries TRBV27 and TRBJ1-1; no firm D call. V was trimmed by 8 bases and J by 1 base, leaving 8 bases between them. Germline V gene lookup returns CDR1 MNHEY and CDR2 SMNVEV (reference sequence). The CDR3 sequence is 12 residues long.

The gene calls are TRBV6-5 and TRBJ2-7; D is possibly TRBD1 (5 bases). The V and J ends lost 2 bases and 6 bases respectively, with 5 bases between them. Germline V CDR1 and CDR2: MNHEY, SVGAGI. This CDR3 is 11 amino acids long. The CDR3, as DNA: TGTGCCAGCAGTTACAGGGGCGAGCAGTACGTC. Protein: CASSYRGEQYV.

The rearrangement links TRBV10-3 to TRBJ2-1, with a possible D match to TRBD2 (6 bases). The V gene's germline CDR1 is ENHRY and CDR2 SYGVKD. There are 15 residues in the CDR3. The ends were cut back, 6 bases at V and 4 bases at J, with 16 bases in the middle. The CDR3 DNA reads TGTGCCATCAGGGGTTTCTTCGGGGGATACAATGAGCAGTTCTTC. This translates into CAIRGFFGGYNEQFF.

This clonotype was recorded a few times. The rearrangement joins TRBV4-1 to TRBJ2-1; 8 nucleotides line up with TRBD1. In germline, CDR1 is MGHRA, CDR2 YSYEKL. CDR3 length: 17 residues. V dropped 1 base and J dropped 8; count of bases not matched to a gene: 13. The CDR3 bases are TGCGCCAGCAGCCAAGCCTGGACAGGGTTTATTTTCGATGAGCAGTTCTTC. Protein product: CASSQAWTGFIFDEQFF.

The chain joins TRBV7-3 to TRBJ2-1; unclear D gene. This CDR3 contains 15 residues. Trimming shortened V by 1 base and J by 4 bases, and 11 bases separated the two germline ends. The germline gives CDR1 SGHTA, CDR2 FQGTGA. The CDR3 bases are TGTGCCAGCAGCTTAAGCGGTCGCCGTTACAATGAGCAGTTCTTC. Translation: CASSLSGRRYNEQFF.

The V gene is TRBV7-2, the J gene TRBJ2-1, with TRBD2 matching over 8 bases. With V trimmed by 7 bases and J by 6 bases, 11 bases remained unmatched. This CDR3 region has 15 residues. Per the germline V gene, CDR1 is SGHTA and CDR2 is FQGNSA. In DNA, the CDR3 is TGTGCCAGCACGAGATGGGGCGGGGGGCCCAATGAGCAGTTCTTC. This codes for CASTRWGGGPNEQFF.

This CDR3 reads CASSPRRGGTNEKLFF. CDR3 in DNA: TGTGCCAGCAGCCCGCGAAGAGGGGGCACTAATGAAAAACTGTTTTTT. V usage is TRBV7-3 and J usage is TRBJ1-4, with 7 bases that match TRBD1. The length of the CDR3 is 16 residues. The junction had 8 bases not matched to a gene; V was cut back by 5 bases and J by 2 bases. In germline, CDR1 is SGHTA, CDR2 FQGTGA.

This clonotype turned up a few times. V is TRBV5-5 and J is TRBJ2-5; perhaps TRBD1 as D (6 bases). Trimming removed 0 bases at V and 2 bases at J, with 8 bases between. The CDR3 totals 14 residues. The germline CDR1 and CDR2 sequences are SGHKS and YYEKEE (reference sequence). The CDR3 reads CASSLGQAQETQYF. As DNA, the CDR3 is TGTGCCAGCAGCTTGGGACAGGCACAAGAGACCCAGTACTTC.

This chain links TRBV6-5 with TRBJ2-1; 9 positions agree with TRBD2. V was clipped by 6 bases and J by 6 bases; unmatched bases: 12. The CDR3 sequence is 16 residues long. Germline V gives CDR1 MNHEY, CDR2 SVGAGI. The CDR3 sequence: CASRPARLAVINEQFF. In DNA form, the CDR3 reads TGTGCCAGCAGGCCGGCGAGACTAGCGGTGATCAATGAGCAGTTCTTC.

In this sample, this clonotype turned up a few times. The chain couples TRBV20-1 to TRBJ2-1, with TRBD1 matching over 8 bases. The trim removed 1 base at V and 7 bases at J, leaving 6 bases unmatched. Germline assignment: CDR1 DFQATT and CDR2 SNEGSKA (reference sequence). The length of the CDR3 is 14 residues. This chain's CDR3 is CSARGTGWGNEQFF. In DNA form, the CDR3 reads TGCAGTGCTAGAGGGACAGGGTGGGGGAATGAGCAGTTCTTC.

This clonotype came up a few times. This chain joins TRBV20-1 and TRBJ1-2; D call uncertain. Germline V gives CDR1 DFQATT, CDR2 SNEGSKA (reference sequence). This CDR3 spans 15 amino acids. V was clipped by 2 bases and J by 0 bases, with 13 bases between them. The CDR3 region is CSARKTDGPNYGYTF. The DNA for the CDR3 is TGCAGTGCTAGAAAAACGGACGGACCTAACTATGGCTACACCTTC.

The chain joins TRBV12-3 or TRBV12-4 to TRBJ2-7, with no clear D. The germline V and J ends were trimmed by 5 bases and 2 bases, with 16 bases remaining between them. The CDR3 has 15 residues. The CDR3 here is CASSAQFNPTYEQYF. In DNA, the CDR3 is TGTGCCAGCAGTGCACAGTTCAATCCTACCTACGAGCAGTACTTC.

The genes are TRBV20-1 and TRBJ2-3; weak D call: TRBD2 (5 bases). The CDR3 runs 14 residues. Germline-derived CDR1 and CDR2 are DFQATT and SNEGSKA (reference sequence). The ends were cut back, 3 bases at V and 2 bases at J, with 12 bases in the middle. The CDR3 bases are TGCAGTGCTAGTCCCGGGATACACACAGATACGCAGTATTTT. Amino acids: CSASPGIHTDTQYF.

The chain is built from TRBV5-1 and TRBJ2-1; TRBD2 agrees at 12 bases. Trimming cost V 4 bases and J 3 bases; bases outside gene matches: 5. The V gene's germline CDR1 is SGHRS and CDR2 YFSETQ. The CDR3 runs 16 residues. CDR3 amino acids: CASSGTSGGYYNEQFF. The CDR3 region has the DNA TGCGCCAGCAGCGGAACTAGCGGGGGGTACTACAATGAGCAGTTCTTC.

J is TRBJ2-1 and V is TRBV4-1, with D unresolved. Germline V gene sequence: CDR1 MGHRA, CDR2 YSYEKL. V was cut by 6 bases and J by 0 bases, with 15 bases left in between. The CDR3 extends over 16 amino acids. CDR3 protein: CASSLEYRSSYNEQFF. The CDR3 DNA follows: TGCGCCAGCAGTCTCGAGTATAGAAGCTCCTACAATGAGCAGTTCTTC.